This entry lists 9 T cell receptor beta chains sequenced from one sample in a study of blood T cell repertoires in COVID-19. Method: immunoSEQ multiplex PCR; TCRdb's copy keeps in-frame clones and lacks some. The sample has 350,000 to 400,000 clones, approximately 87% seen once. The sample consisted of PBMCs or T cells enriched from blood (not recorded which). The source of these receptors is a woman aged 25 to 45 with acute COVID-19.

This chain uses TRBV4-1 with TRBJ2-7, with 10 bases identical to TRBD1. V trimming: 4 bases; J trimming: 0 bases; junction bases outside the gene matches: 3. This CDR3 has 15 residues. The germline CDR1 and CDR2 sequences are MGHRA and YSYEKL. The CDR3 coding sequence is TGCGCCAGCAGCCCCGGACAGGGGGGCTCCTACGAGCAGTACTTC. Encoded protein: CASSPGQGGSYEQYF.

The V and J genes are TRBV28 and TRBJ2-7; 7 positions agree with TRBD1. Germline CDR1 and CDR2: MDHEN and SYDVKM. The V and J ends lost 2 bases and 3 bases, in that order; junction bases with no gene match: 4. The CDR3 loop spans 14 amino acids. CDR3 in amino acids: CASSLQGDLYEQYF. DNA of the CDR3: TGTGCCAGCAGTTTACAGGGGGACCTCTACGAGCAGTACTTC. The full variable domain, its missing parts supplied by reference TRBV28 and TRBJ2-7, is DVKVTQSSRYLVKRTGEKVFLECVQDMDHENMFWYRQDPGLGLRLIYFSYDVKMKEKGDIPEGYSVSREKKERFSLILESASTNQTSMYLCASSLQGDLYEQYFGPGTRLTVT.

In DNA, the CDR3 is TGCGCCAGCAGTGAAGGGGGTCAGCCCCAGCATTTT. This encodes CASSEGGQPQHF. The chain carries TRBV10-1 and TRBJ1-5, with D possibly TRBD1 on 6 matching bases. CDR1 and CDR2 from the germline V gene are WNHNN and SYGVQD (reference sequence). The CDR3 spans 12 residues. Between the trimmed V and J ends, which lost 3 bases and 6 bases, there was a span of 6 bases.

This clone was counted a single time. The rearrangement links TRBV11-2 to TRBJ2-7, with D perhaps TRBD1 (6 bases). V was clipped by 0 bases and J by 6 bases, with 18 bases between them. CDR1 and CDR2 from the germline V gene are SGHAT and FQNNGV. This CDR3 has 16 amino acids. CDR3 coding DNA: TGTGCCAGCAGCTTAGAGATCTGGGGGCGCGGTGGCGAGCAGTACTTC. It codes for CASSLEIWGRGGEQYF.

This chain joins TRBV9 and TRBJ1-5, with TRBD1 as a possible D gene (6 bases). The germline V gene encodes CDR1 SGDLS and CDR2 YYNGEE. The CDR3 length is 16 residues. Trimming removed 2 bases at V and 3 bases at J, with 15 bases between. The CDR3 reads CASSVWTVKHNQPQHF. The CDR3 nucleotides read TGTGCCAGCAGCGTTTGGACAGTTAAACACAATCAGCCCCAGCATTTT. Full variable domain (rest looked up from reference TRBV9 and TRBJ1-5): DSGVTQTPKHLITATGQRVTLRCSPRSGDLSVYWYQQSLDQGLQFLIQYYNGEERAKGNILERFSAQQFPDLHSELNLSSLELGDSALYFCASSVWTVKHNQPQHFGDGTRLSIL.

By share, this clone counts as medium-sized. The CDR3 bases are TGTGCCAGCAGCGCCTCTAGCGGGGGGGCCGTAAATGAGCAGTTCTTC. Its protein is CASSASSGGAVNEQFF. The chain uses TRBV14 and TRBJ2-1, with TRBD2 matching over 12 bases. The CDR3 contains 16 residues. Germline V gives CDR1 SGHDN, CDR2 FVKESK. J gave up 7 bases and V 5 bases, and 9 bases lay outside the gene matches.

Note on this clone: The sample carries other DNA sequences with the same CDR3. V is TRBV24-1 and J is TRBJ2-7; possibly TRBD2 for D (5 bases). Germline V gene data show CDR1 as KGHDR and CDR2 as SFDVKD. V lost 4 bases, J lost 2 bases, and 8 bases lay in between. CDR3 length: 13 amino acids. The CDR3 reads CATSESGTYEQYF. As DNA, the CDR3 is TGTGCCACCAGTGAGTCCGGGACCTACGAGCAGTACTTC.

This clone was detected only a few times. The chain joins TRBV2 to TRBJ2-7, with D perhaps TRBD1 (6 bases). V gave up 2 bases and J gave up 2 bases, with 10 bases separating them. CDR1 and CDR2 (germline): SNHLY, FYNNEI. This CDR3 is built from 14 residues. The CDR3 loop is CASSEPEGAYEQYF. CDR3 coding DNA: TGTGCCAGCAGTGAACCTGAGGGGGCCTACGAGCAGTACTTC.

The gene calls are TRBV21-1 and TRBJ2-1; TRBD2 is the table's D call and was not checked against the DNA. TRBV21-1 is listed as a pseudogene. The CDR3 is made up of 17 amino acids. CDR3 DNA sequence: TGTGCCAGCAGCAGCCGGACTAGCGGGGTGTACTACAATGAGCAGTTCTTC. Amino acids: CASSSRTSGVYYNEQFF.